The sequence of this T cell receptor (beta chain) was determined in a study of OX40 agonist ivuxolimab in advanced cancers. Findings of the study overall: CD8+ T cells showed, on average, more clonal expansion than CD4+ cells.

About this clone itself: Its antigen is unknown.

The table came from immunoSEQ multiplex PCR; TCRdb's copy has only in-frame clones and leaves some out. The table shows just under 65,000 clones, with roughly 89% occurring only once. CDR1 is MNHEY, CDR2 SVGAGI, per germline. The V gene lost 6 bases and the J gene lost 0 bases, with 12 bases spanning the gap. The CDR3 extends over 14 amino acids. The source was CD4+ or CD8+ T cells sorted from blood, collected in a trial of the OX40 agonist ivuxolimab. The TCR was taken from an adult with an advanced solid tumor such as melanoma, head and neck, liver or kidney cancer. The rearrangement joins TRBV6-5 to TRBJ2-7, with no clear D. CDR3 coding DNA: TGTGCCAGCAGCCCGCCGGGTTTCTCCTACGAGCAGTACTTC. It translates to CASSPPGFSYEQYF.